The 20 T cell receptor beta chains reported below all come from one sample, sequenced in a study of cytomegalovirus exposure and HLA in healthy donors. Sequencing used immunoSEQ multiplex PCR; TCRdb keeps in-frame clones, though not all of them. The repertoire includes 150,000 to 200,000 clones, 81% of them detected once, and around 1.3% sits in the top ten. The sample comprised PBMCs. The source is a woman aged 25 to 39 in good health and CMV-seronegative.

The DNA for the CDR3 is TGCGCCAGCAGCCAATCCGGAGGGGCCAGTGGCACAGATACGCAGTATTTT. Amino acid sequence: CASSQSGGASGTDTQYF. This chain uses TRBV4-1 with TRBJ2-3; a weak D match, TRBD2 (6 bases). V lost 2 bases to trimming and J lost 1 base, with 16 bases between them. There are 17 residues in the CDR3. CDR1 is MGHRA, CDR2 YSYEKL, per germline.

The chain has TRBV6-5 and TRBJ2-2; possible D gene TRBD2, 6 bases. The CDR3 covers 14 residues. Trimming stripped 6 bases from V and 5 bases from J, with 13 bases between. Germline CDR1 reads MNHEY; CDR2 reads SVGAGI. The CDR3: CASRYGGNTGELFF. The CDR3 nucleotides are TGTGCCAGCAGATATGGAGGGAATACCGGGGAGCTGTTTTTT.

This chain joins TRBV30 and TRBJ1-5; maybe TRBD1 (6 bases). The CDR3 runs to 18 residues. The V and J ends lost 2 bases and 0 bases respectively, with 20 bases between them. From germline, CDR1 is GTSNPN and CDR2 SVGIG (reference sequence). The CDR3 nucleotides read TGTGCCTGGAGTACTACAGGGAAGGGAACCCTTAGCAATCAGCCCCAGCATTTT. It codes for CAWSTTGKGTLSNQPQHF.

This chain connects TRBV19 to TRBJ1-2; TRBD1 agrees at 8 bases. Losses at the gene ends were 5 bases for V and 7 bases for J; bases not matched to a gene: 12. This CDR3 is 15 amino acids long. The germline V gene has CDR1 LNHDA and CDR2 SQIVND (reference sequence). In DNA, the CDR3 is TGTGCCAGTAGTCCGGGGGACAGGCCCCTGGGTGGCTACACCTTC. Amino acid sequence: CASSPGDRPLGGYTF. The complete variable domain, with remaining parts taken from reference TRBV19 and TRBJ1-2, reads DGGITQSPKYLFRKEGQNVTLSCEQNLNHDAMYWYRQDPGQGLRLIYYSQIVNDFQKGDIAEGYSVSREKKESFPLTVTSAQKNPTAFYLCASSPGDRPLGGYTFGSGTRLTVV.

CDR3 sequence (DNA): TGTGCCAGCAGTGAATTGAGGCGGAACACTGAAGCTTTCTTT. Translated, it gives CASSELRRNTEAFF. The genes are TRBV25-1 and TRBJ1-1, with D hard to call. CDR1 is MGHDK and CDR2 is SYGVNS in the germline V gene. Trimming took off 1 base at V and 1 base at J, with 7 bases between the two ends. The CDR3 consists of 14 residues. Full variable domain (rest looked up from reference TRBV25-1 and TRBJ1-1): EADIYQTPRYLVIGTGKKITLECSQTMGHDKMYWYQQDPGMELHLIHYSYGVNSTEKGDLSSESTVSRIRTEHFPLTLESARPSHTSQYLCASSELRRNTEAFFGQGTRLTVV.

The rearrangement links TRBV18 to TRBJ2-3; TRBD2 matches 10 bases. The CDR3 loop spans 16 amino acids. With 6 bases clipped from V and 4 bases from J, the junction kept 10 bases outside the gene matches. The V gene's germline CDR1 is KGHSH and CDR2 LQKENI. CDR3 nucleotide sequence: TGTGCCAGCTCCCCCGCGCAAGCGGGGGGGCCAGATACGCAGTATTTT. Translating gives CASSPAQAGGPDTQYF.

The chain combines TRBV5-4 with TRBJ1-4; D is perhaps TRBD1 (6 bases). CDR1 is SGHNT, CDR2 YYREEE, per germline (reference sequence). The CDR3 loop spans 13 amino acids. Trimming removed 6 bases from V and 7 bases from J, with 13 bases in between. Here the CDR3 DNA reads TGTGCCAGCACCTCCCAGGGGTCTGAAAAACTGTTTTTT. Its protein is CASTSQGSEKLFF.

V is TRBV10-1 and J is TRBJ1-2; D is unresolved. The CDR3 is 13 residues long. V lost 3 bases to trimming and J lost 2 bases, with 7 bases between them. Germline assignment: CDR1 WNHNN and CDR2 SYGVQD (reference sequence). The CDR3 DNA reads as TGCGCCAGCAGTGATCGGGGAAACTATGGCTACACCTTC. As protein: CASSDRGNYGYTF.

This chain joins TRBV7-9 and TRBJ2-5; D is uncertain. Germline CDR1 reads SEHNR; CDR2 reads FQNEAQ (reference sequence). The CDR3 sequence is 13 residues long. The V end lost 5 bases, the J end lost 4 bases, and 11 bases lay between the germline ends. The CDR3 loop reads CASSHQDRETQYF. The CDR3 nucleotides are TGTGCCAGCAGCCACCAAGATAGAGAGACCCAGTACTTC.

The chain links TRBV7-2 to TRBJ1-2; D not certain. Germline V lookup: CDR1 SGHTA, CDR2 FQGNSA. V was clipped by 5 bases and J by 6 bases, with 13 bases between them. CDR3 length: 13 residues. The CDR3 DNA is TGTGCCAGCAGCCTCTGGCCCGGGAATGGCTACACCTTC. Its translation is CASSLWPGNGYTF.

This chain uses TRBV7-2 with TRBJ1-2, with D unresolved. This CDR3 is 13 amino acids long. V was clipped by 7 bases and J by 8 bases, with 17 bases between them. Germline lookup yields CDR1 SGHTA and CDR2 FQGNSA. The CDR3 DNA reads TGTGCCAGCAAACCCCCAGGCCCGGGGGGCTACACCTTC. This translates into CASKPPGPGGYTF.

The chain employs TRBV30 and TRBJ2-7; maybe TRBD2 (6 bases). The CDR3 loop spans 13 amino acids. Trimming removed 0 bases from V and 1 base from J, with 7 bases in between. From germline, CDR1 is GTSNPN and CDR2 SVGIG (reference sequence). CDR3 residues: CAWSVRGSYEQYF. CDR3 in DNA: TGTGCCTGGAGTGTGCGGGGATCCTACGAGCAGTACTTC.

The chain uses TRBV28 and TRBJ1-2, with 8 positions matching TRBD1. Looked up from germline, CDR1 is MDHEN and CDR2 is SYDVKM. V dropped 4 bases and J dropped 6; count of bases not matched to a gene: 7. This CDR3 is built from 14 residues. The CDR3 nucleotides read TGTGCCAGCAGTTATACAGGGGGGGTTGATGGCTACACCTTC. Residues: CASSYTGGVDGYTF.

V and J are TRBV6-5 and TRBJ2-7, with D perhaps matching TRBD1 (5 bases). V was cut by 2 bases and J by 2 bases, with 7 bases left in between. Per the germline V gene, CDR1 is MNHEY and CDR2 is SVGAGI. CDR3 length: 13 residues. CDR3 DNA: TGTGCCAGCAGTTACCAGGGTCCCTACGAGCAGTACTTC. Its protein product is CASSYQGPYEQYF.

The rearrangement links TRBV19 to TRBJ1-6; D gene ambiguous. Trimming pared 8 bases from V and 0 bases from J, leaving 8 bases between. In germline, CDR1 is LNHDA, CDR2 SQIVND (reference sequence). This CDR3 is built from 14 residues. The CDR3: CASEGGSYNSPLHF. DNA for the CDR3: TGTGCCAGTGAGGGAGGCTCCTATAATTCACCCCTCCACTTT.

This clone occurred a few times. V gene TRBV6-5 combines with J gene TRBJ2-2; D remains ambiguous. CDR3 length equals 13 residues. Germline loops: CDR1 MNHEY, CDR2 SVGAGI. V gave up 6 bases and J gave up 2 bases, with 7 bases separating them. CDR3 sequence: CASSHSNTGELFF. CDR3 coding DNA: TGTGCCAGCAGCCACTCCAACACCGGGGAGCTGTTTTTT.

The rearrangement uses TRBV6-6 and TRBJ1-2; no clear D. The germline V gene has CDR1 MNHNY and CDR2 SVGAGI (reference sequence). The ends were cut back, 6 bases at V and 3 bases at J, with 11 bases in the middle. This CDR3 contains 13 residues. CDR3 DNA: TGTGCCAGCAGCCCCCGGTACGACTATGGCTACACCTTC. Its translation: CASSPRYDYGYTF.

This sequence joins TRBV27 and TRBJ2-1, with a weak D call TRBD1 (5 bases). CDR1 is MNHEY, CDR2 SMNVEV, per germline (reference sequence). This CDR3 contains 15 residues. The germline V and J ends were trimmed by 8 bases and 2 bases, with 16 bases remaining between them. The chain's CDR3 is CASGADQGPYNEQFF. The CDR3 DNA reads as TGTGCCAGCGGGGCCGATCAGGGTCCCTACAATGAGCAGTTCTTC.

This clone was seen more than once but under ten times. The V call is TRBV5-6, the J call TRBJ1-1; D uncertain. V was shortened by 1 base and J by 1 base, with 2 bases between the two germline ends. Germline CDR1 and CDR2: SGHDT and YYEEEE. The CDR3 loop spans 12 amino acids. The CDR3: CASSLQNTEAFF. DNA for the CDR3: TGTGCCAGCAGCTTGCAGAACACTGAAGCTTTCTTT.

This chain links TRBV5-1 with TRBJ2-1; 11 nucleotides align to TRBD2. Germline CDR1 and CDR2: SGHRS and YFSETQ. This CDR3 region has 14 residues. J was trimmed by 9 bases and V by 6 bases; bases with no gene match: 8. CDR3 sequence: CASKEGTSGGEQFF. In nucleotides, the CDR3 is TGCGCCAGCAAGGAAGGGACTAGCGGAGGTGAGCAGTTCTTC.